A single sample is the source of the 27 T cell receptor beta chains below, sequenced in a study of response to subunit inactivated influenza vaccine. Using its own MiXCR run on the RT-PCR reads, TCRdb lists one record per CDR3 protein. The table records a few hundred thousand distinct CDR3 sequences, more than 7% of them present only once. The input for sequencing was PBMCs from blood, taken roughly 24 months after vaccination. These receptors were collected from a man aged 50 to 69 who received an inactivated influenza vaccine.

This clonotype was seen at least ten times. V usage is TRBV5-1 and J usage is TRBJ2-1; perhaps TRBD2 as D (6 bases). The CDR3 runs to 15 residues. V gave up 0 bases and J gave up 7 bases, with 14 bases separating them. Germline lookup yields CDR1 SGHRS and CDR2 YFSETQ. The CDR3 is CASSLGSDGGNEQFF. The CDR3 DNA sequence: TGCGCCAGCAGCTTGGGATCCGATGGGGGGAATGAGCAGTTCTTC.

This clonotype appeared a few times. The chain employs TRBV20-1 and TRBJ2-3; D gene ambiguous. V was pared by 3 bases and J by 0 bases, with 16 bases between. CDR3 size: 16 residues. CDR1 is DFQATT and CDR2 is SNEGSKA in the germline V gene (reference sequence). In DNA form, the CDR3 reads TGCAGTGCTAGTACAATAGAGATCCTTAGCACAGATACGCAGTATTTT. It codes for CSASTIEILSTDTQYF.

In this sample, this clonotype turned up many times. V is TRBV15 and J is TRBJ2-3; D may be TRBD1 (5 bases). This CDR3 is built from 14 residues. Trimming removed 1 base at V and 4 bases at J, with 9 bases between. Germline CDR1 reads LNHNV; CDR2 reads YYDKDF (reference sequence). In DNA form, the CDR3 reads TGTGCCACCAGCAGAGGAAGACAGTCAGATACGCAGTATTTT. Its protein is CATSRGRQSDTQYF.

This clonotype was found a few times. V usage is TRBV11-2 and J usage is TRBJ2-3; D might be TRBD2 (5 bases). The V and J ends lost 5 bases and 3 bases respectively, with 15 bases between them. The CDR3 runs to 15 residues. The germline V gene has CDR1 SGHAT and CDR2 FQNNGV. In nucleotides, the CDR3 is TGTGCCAGCAGCCTGGACTCGAGACAAACAGATACGCAGTATTTT. Translated, it gives CASSLDSRQTDTQYF. Full variable domain (rest looked up from reference TRBV11-2 and TRBJ2-3): EAGVAQSPRYKIIEKRQSVAFWCNPISGHATLYWYQQILGQGPKLLIQFQNNGVVDDSQLPKDRFSAERLKGVDSTLKIQPAKLEDSAVYLCASSLDSRQTDTQYFGPGTRLTVL.

This clonotype was counted a few times. The rearrangement links TRBV15 to TRBJ2-7; 11 bases map to TRBD1. Looked up from germline, CDR1 is LNHNV and CDR2 is YYDKDF (reference sequence). The ends lost 5 bases at V and 4 bases at J; junction bases unmatched: 4. The CDR3 extends over 14 amino acids. This CDR3 is CATSQDRGRYEQYF. DNA for the CDR3: TGTGCCACCAGCCAGGACAGGGGGCGGTACGAGCAGTACTTC.

In its sample, this clonotype was seen many times. V usage is TRBV11-2 and J usage is TRBJ2-2, with 14 bases lining up with TRBD2. CDR3 length equals 18 residues. Germline V gene sequence: CDR1 SGHAT, CDR2 FQNNGV. V gave up 1 base and J gave up 6 bases; unmatched junction bases: 7. CDR3 sequence: CASSLVATSGRAAGELFF. CDR3 sequence (DNA): TGTGCCAGCAGCTTAGTGGCGACTAGCGGGAGGGCCGCCGGGGAGCTGTTTTTT.

This clonotype was observed a handful of times. This chain links TRBV4-2 with TRBJ2-3; D ambiguous. The length of the CDR3 is 14 residues. V lost 6 bases to trimming and J lost 0 bases, with 10 bases between them. Germline CDR1 and CDR2: LGHNA and YNFKEQ. The CDR3: CASSGITSTDTQYF. The CDR3 bases are TGTGCCAGCAGTGGAATAACAAGCACAGATACGCAGTATTTT.

This clonotype occurred many times. V usage is TRBV6-1 and J usage is TRBJ2-7, with TRBD1 matching 7 bases. Trimming took 5 bases from V and 3 from J; bases not matched to a gene: 4. Per germline, CDR1 MNHNS and CDR2 SASEGT. The CDR3 loop spans 13 amino acids. CDR3 sequence: CASSITGDYEQYF. As DNA, the CDR3 is TGTGCCAGCAGTATAACAGGGGACTACGAGCAGTACTTC.

This clonotype was seen ten or more times. The rearrangement links TRBV9 to TRBJ2-7; 9 bases map to TRBD2. CDR3 length: 16 amino acids. CDR1 and CDR2 from the germline V gene are SGDLS and YYNGEE. The V gene end was trimmed by 4 bases and the J gene end by 2 bases; junction bases not matched to a gene: 10. This CDR3 reads CASSLQAGGAPYEQYF. The CDR3 coding sequence is TGTGCCAGCAGCCTTCAGGCGGGAGGGGCCCCCTACGAGCAGTACTTC.

The chain has TRBV6-5 and TRBJ2-1, with D perhaps matching TRBD2 (6 bases). Germline CDR1 MNHEY, CDR2 SVGAGI. V lost 1 base, J lost 0 bases, and 13 bases lay in between. The CDR3 loop spans 17 amino acids. This chain's CDR3 is CASSYFGGGTSYNEQFF. The CDR3 nucleotides are TGTGCCAGCAGTTACTTTGGTGGCGGGACCTCCTACAATGAGCAGTTCTTC.

This chain links TRBV7-2 with TRBJ2-1, with 14 bases matching TRBD2. The CDR3 has 16 residues. V gave up 5 bases and J gave up 5 bases; unmatched junction bases: 5. From germline, CDR1 is SGHTA and CDR2 FQGNSA. The CDR3 DNA is TGTGCCAGCAGCCAGGGACTAGCGGGAGTGGACAATGAGCAGTTCTTC. Translated, it gives CASSQGLAGVDNEQFF.

This clonotype was counted only a few times. The CDR3 spells CASSVSTGETYEQYF. Written as DNA, the CDR3 is TGTGCCAGCAGCGTAAGTACAGGGGAGACCTACGAGCAGTACTTC. The chain combines TRBV9 with TRBJ2-7; 7 bases are a match to TRBD1. The CDR3 contains 15 residues. V dropped 1 base and J dropped 2; count of bases not matched to a gene: 6. Germline V gives CDR1 SGDLS, CDR2 YYNGEE.

This chain links TRBV5-1 with TRBJ2-6; maybe TRBD1 (6 bases). Trimming stripped 4 bases from V and 0 bases from J, with 14 bases between. The germline CDR1 and CDR2 sequences are SGHRS and YFSETQ. The CDR3 spans 17 residues. The CDR3 here is CASSGRQDFSGANVLTF. Here the CDR3 DNA reads TGCGCCAGCAGCGGACGACAGGATTTCTCTGGGGCCAACGTCCTGACTTTC.

For this clonotype: A read error may explain this, as a much larger clone is one base away. The chain has TRBV5-6 and TRBJ2-1; perhaps TRBD1 as D (6 bases). CDR3 length equals 13 residues. The germline gives CDR1 SGHDT, CDR2 YYEEEE. The CDR3 spells CASSNDRYKEQFF. In DNA, the CDR3 is TGTGCCAGCAGCAACGACAGGTACAAGGAGCAGTTCTTC.

This chain joins TRBV20-1 and TRBJ2-5, with D possibly matching TRBD2 (6 bases). The CDR3 sequence is 13 residues long. V was pared by 8 bases and J by 4 bases, with 17 bases between. CDR1 is DFQATT, CDR2 SNEGSKA, per germline (reference sequence). This CDR3 reads CSSGTSQAETQYF. The DNA of the CDR3 is TGCAGTTCCGGGACTTCCCAGGCAGAGACCCAGTACTTC.

This clonotype was seen at least ten times. The J gene is TRBJ1-4, the V gene TRBV7-2; possible D gene TRBD1, 6 bases. Germline loops: CDR1 SGHTA, CDR2 FQGNSA. V dropped 5 bases and J dropped 7 bases, with 17 bases sitting between them. The CDR3 consists of 15 residues. The CDR3 DNA reads as TGTGCCAGCAGCATATCCGGGACAAGGGCTGAAAAACTGTTTTTT. This encodes CASSISGTRAEKLFF.

The chain employs TRBV10-3 and TRBJ2-3, with 9 bases matching TRBD1. CDR3 size: 13 residues. Germline-derived CDR1 and CDR2 are ENHRY and SYGVKD. V trimming: 5 bases; J trimming: 6 bases; junction bases outside the gene matches: 3. The CDR3 reads CAISSGQGDTQYF. As DNA, the CDR3 is TGTGCCATCAGTAGCGGACAGGGGGATACGCAGTATTTT.

This chain links TRBV7-9 with TRBJ2-7; D might be TRBD2 (5 bases). V lost 0 bases to trimming and J lost 6 bases, with 9 bases between them. From germline, CDR1 is SEHNR and CDR2 FQNEAQ (reference sequence). The CDR3 length is 13 residues. The CDR3 DNA reads as TGTGCCAGCAGCTTAGCCCACGGGGTCGAGCAGTACTTC. Protein product: CASSLAHGVEQYF. The whole variable domain, remainder taken from reference TRBV7-9 and TRBJ2-7, is DTGVSQNPRHKITKRGQNVTFRCDPISEHNRLYWYRQTLGQGPEFLTYFQNEAQLEKSRLLSDRFSAERPKGSFSTLEIQRTEQGDSAMYLCASSLAHGVEQYFGPGTRLTVT.

The rearrangement links TRBV12-3 or TRBV12-4 to TRBJ2-1; 14 positions agree with TRBD2. V trimming: 3 bases; J trimming: 7 bases; junction bases outside the gene matches: 8. The CDR3 length is 17 residues. The CDR3 DNA follows: TGTGCCAGCAGTTTGCGACTAGCGGGAGGGCCGCGGAATGAGCAGTTCTTC. Protein: CASSLRLAGGPRNEQFF.

This clonotype was seen ten or more times. The CDR3 loop reads CSARLALHETQYF. The CDR3, as DNA: TGCAGTGCTAGGTTAGCGCTCCACGAGACCCAGTACTTC. The chain carries TRBV20-1 and TRBJ2-5, with D tentatively TRBD2 (5 bases). This CDR3 is built from 13 residues. Germline CDR1 DFQATT, CDR2 SNEGSKA (reference sequence). The V gene lost 3 bases and the J gene lost 5 bases, with 13 bases spanning the gap.

The genes are TRBV24-1 and TRBJ2-7; D call uncertain. CDR1 is KGHDR and CDR2 is SFDVKD in the germline V gene. Trimming cost V 0 bases and J 0 bases, with 8 bases left between them. CDR3 length: 15 amino acids. CDR3 region: CATSDLTRSSYEQYF. The CDR3, as DNA: TGTGCCACCAGTGATTTGACACGTAGCTCCTACGAGCAGTACTTC.

This clonotype was counted many times. The chain links TRBV5-1 to TRBJ2-4; D unclear. V was shortened by 5 bases and J by 7 bases, with 19 bases between the two germline ends. CDR3 length: 15 amino acids. Germline CDR1 SGHRS, CDR2 YFSETQ. The CDR3 sequence is CASRALGPQKNIQYF. As DNA, the CDR3 is TGCGCCAGCAGAGCGTTAGGGCCCCAAAAGAACATTCAGTACTTC. The full variable domain, its missing parts supplied by reference TRBV5-1 and TRBJ2-4, is KAGVTQTPRYLIKTRGQQVTLSCSPISGHRSVSWYQQTPGQGLQFLFEYFSETQRNKGNFPGRFSGRQFSNSRSEMNVSTLELGDSALYLCASRALGPQKNIQYFGAGTRLSVL.

This clonotype was detected only a few times. The chain combines TRBV28 with TRBJ2-2, with unresolved D. This CDR3 comprises 18 residues. Trimming removed 3 bases at V and 0 bases at J, with 17 bases between. Germline V gene data show CDR1 as MDHEN and CDR2 as SYDVKM. The CDR3 here is CASSFNPRLDTNTGELFF. The CDR3 DNA reads as TGTGCCAGCAGTTTTAACCCACGACTTGACACGAACACCGGGGAGCTGTTTTTT.

Many counts were recorded for this clonotype. This sequence joins TRBV20-1 and TRBJ1-4; 10 bases map to TRBD1. The CDR3 length is 18 residues. Germline values: CDR1 DFQATT, CDR2 SNEGSKA (reference sequence). V lost 6 bases and J lost 0; bases outside the gene matches: 13. The CDR3 sequence is CSAPGQGNFRPTNEKLFF. CDR3 coding DNA: TGCAGTGCCCCGGGACAGGGGAACTTTAGACCAACTAATGAAAAACTGTTTTTT.

This clonotype was seen only a few times. The chain carries TRBV7-8 and TRBJ2-5; 11 bases align to TRBD2. The germline V gene encodes CDR1 SGHVS and CDR2 FQNEAQ. The CDR3 loop spans 18 amino acids. The V segment lost 4 bases and the J segment 1 base; nucleotides outside the gene matches: 11. The CDR3 loop reads CASSSVRGTSGSQETQYF. CDR3 coding DNA: TGTGCCAGCAGCTCGGTCCGAGGGACTAGCGGTTCCCAAGAGACCCAGTACTTC.

The chain is built from TRBV28 and TRBJ2-3, with D maybe TRBD2 (6 bases). V was pared by 5 bases and J by 1 base, with 16 bases between. Germline V gives CDR1 MDHEN, CDR2 SYDVKM. This CDR3 comprises 16 residues. In DNA form, the CDR3 reads TGTGCCAGCAGTCCCCCCTACGGGAGAGGCACAGATACGCAGTATTTT. Residues: CASSPPYGRGTDTQYF.

This clonotype was seen many times. J is TRBJ2-7 and V is TRBV18; 7 bases fit TRBD2. The CDR3 loop spans 15 amino acids. V trimming: 5 bases; J trimming: 3 bases; junction bases outside the gene matches: 10. Per germline, CDR1 KGHSH and CDR2 LQKENI. The CDR3 here is CASSAGGSNFYEQYF. In DNA form, the CDR3 reads TGTGCCAGCTCAGCCGGCGGGAGCAACTTCTACGAGCAGTACTTC.